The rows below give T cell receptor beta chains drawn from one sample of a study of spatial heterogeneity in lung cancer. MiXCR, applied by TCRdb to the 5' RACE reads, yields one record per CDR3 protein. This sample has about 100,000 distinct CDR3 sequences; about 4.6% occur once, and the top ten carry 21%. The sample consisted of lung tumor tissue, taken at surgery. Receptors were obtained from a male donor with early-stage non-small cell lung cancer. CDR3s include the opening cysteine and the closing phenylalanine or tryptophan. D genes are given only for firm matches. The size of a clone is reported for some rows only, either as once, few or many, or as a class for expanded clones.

CDR3aa: CASSWTRDTSYEQYF; CDR3nt: TGCGCCAGCAGCTGGACCCGGGACACCTCCTACGAGCAGTACTTC; j_gene: TRBJ2-7; d_gene: -; v_gene: TRBV5-1; abundance: many
CDR3aa: CASSLRAGSPSMSEQFF; CDR3nt: TGCGCCAGCAGCTTGCGGGCAGGCTCCCCATCTATGAGTGAGCAGTTCTTC; j_gene: TRBJ2-1; d_gene: -; v_gene: TRBV5-1; abundance: few
CDR3aa: CSALRTSNNEKLFF; CDR3nt: TGCAGTGCCCTCCGGACCTCAAATAATGAAAAACTGTTTTTT; j_gene: TRBJ1-4; d_gene: -; v_gene: TRBV20-1; abundance: few
CDR3aa: CASSLAGDVETQYF; CDR3nt: TGTGCCAGCAGCCTAGCGGGAGATGTAGAGACCCAGTACTTC; j_gene: TRBJ2-5; d_gene: TRBD2; v_gene: TRBV11-2; abundance: many
CDR3aa: CASSPSWRGRELFF; CDR3nt: TGTGCCAGCAGCCCAAGTTGGCGGGGGCGAGAACTGTTTTTT; j_gene: TRBJ1-4; d_gene: -; v_gene: TRBV3-1; abundance: many
CDR3aa: CASSLDRLVLTDTQYF; CDR3nt: TGTGCCAGCAGCTTAGATCGATTAGTACTAACAGATACGCAGTATTTT; j_gene: TRBJ2-3; d_gene: -; v_gene: TRBV11-2; abundance: many
CDR3aa: CASSQDPGVSAGELFF; CDR3nt: TGTGCCAGCAGCCAAGATCCAGGGGTCTCCGCCGGGGAGCTGTTTTTT; j_gene: TRBJ2-2; d_gene: -; v_gene: TRBV3-1; abundance: many
CDR3aa: CSVTRTANTEAFF; CDR3nt: TGCAGCGTAACCAGGACAGCGAACACTGAAGCTTTCTTT; j_gene: TRBJ1-1; d_gene: -; v_gene: TRBV29-1; abundance: many
CDR3aa: CASTRLGTNIQYF; CDR3nt: TGTGCCAGCACACGGCTAGGAACAAACATTCAGTACTTC; j_gene: TRBJ2-4; d_gene: -; v_gene: TRBV6-1; abundance: many
CDR3aa: CASIDAYYGYTF; CDR3nt: TGCGCCAGCATTGACGCGTACTATGGCTACACCTTC; j_gene: TRBJ1-2; d_gene: -; v_gene: TRBV10-1; abundance: few
CDR3aa: CSANRDTAETQYF; CDR3nt: TGCAGTGCTAACCGGGACACCGCGGAGACCCAGTACTTC; j_gene: TRBJ2-5; d_gene: -; v_gene: TRBV20-1; abundance: few
CDR3aa: CASTPGDTSTDTQYF; CDR3nt: TGTGCCAGCACCCCAGGGGACACCAGCACAGATACGCAGTATTTT; j_gene: TRBJ2-3; d_gene: -; v_gene: TRBV6-2/TRBV6-3; abundance: few
CDR3aa: CASSLHDTRLSEQFF; CDR3nt: TGTGCCAGCAGCTTACATGACACCCGCTTATCCGAGCAGTTCTTC; j_gene: TRBJ2-1; d_gene: -; v_gene: TRBV7-9; abundance: many
CDR3aa: CASSSGTFGNTIYF; CDR3nt: TGCGCCAGCAGCTCGGGGACGTTCGGAAACACCATATATTTT; j_gene: TRBJ1-3; d_gene: -; v_gene: TRBV5-1; abundance: many
CDR3aa: CASSFISPSGANVLTF; CDR3nt: TGCGCCAGCAGCTTTATATCTCCTTCTGGGGCCAACGTCCTGACTTTC; j_gene: TRBJ2-6; d_gene: -; v_gene: TRBV5-1; abundance: many
CDR3aa: CASSRIILGGGYTF; CDR3nt: TGTGCCAGCAGCCGTATAATCCTTGGTGGGGGCTACACCTTC; j_gene: TRBJ1-2; d_gene: -; v_gene: TRBV11-2; abundance: many
CDR3aa: CASSPPGKQPYNEQFF; CDR3nt: TGTGCCAGCAGTCCCCCAGGGAAGCAGCCCTACAATGAGCAGTTCTTC; j_gene: TRBJ2-1; d_gene: -; v_gene: TRBV28; abundance: many
CDR3aa: CAISETGGYYGYTF; CDR3nt: TGTGCCATCAGTGAGACGGGGGGCTACTATGGCTACACCTTC; j_gene: TRBJ1-2; d_gene: -; v_gene: TRBV10-3; abundance: many
CDR3aa: CASSLGTSLVEQFF; CDR3nt: TGTGCCAGCAGCTTAGGGACTAGTCTGGTTGAGCAGTTCTTC; j_gene: TRBJ2-1; d_gene: TRBD2; v_gene: TRBV11-2; abundance: many
CDR3aa: CASSLWRLAGGTKNIQYF; CDR3nt: TGTGCCAGCAGTTTATGGCGGCTAGCGGGAGGCACCAAAAACATTCAGTACTTC; j_gene: TRBJ2-4; d_gene: TRBD2; v_gene: TRBV28; abundance: many
CDR3aa: CASSFRPNNEQFF; CDR3nt: TGTGCCAGCAGCTTCAGACCCAACAATGAGCAGTTCTTC; j_gene: TRBJ2-1; d_gene: -; v_gene: TRBV7-2; abundance: many
CDR3aa: CASSVGAGPVLQTQYF; CDR3nt: TGTGCCAGCAGCGTTGGTGCGGGGCCGGTTCTCCAGACCCAGTACTTC; j_gene: TRBJ2-5; d_gene: -; v_gene: TRBV7-2; abundance: -
CDR3aa: CASRTTGGTEAFF; CDR3nt: TGCGCCAGCAGAACCACAGGGGGGACTGAAGCTTTCTTT; j_gene: TRBJ1-1; d_gene: TRBD1; v_gene: TRBV5-1; abundance: many
CDR3aa: CASSLDVGGNSPLHF; CDR3nt: TGTGCCAGCAGCTTAGACGTTGGAGGGAATTCACCCCTCCACTTT; j_gene: TRBJ1-6; d_gene: -; v_gene: TRBV11-2; abundance: many
CDR3aa: CASTQTGKGEKLFF; CDR3nt: TGCGCCAGCACCCAGACAGGGAAGGGTGAAAAACTGTTTTTT; j_gene: TRBJ1-4; d_gene: TRBD1; v_gene: TRBV5-1; abundance: many
CDR3aa: CSVAFHTEAFF; CDR3nt: TGCAGCGTTGCTTTTCACACTGAAGCTTTCTTT; j_gene: TRBJ1-1; d_gene: -; v_gene: TRBV29-1; abundance: -
CDR3aa: CASSQDPLLGLGGNTIYF; CDR3nt: TGTGCCAGCAGCCAAGATCCACTCCTGGGACTCGGGGGGAACACCATATATTTT; j_gene: TRBJ1-3; d_gene: -; v_gene: TRBV4-2; abundance: many
CDR3aa: CASRGPLEKLFF; CDR3nt: TGTGCCAGCAGAGGACCCTTGGAAAAACTGTTTTTT; j_gene: TRBJ1-4; d_gene: -; v_gene: TRBV6-5; abundance: -
CDR3aa: CASEDTGESPLHF; CDR3nt: TGTGCCAGCGAAGATACAGGGGAATCACCCCTCCACTTT; j_gene: TRBJ1-6; d_gene: TRBD1; v_gene: TRBV28; abundance: -
CDR3aa: CASSPVLGKPDTQYF; CDR3nt: TGTGCCAGCTCACCAGTCTTAGGGAAACCAGATACGCAGTATTTT; j_gene: TRBJ2-3; d_gene: -; v_gene: TRBV18; abundance: many
CDR3aa: CSAMRDNEQFF; CDR3nt: TGCAGCGCAATGAGGGACAATGAGCAGTTCTTC; j_gene: TRBJ2-1; d_gene: -; v_gene: TRBV29-1; abundance: many
CDR3aa: CSARPGTGGGYTF; CDR3nt: TGCAGTGCTAGGCCCGGGACAGGCGGGGGCTACACCTTC; j_gene: TRBJ1-2; d_gene: TRBD1; v_gene: TRBV20-1; abundance: many
CDR3aa: CASRGFNYGYTF; CDR3nt: TGTGCCAGCAGAGGTTTTAACTATGGCTACACCTTC; j_gene: TRBJ1-2; d_gene: -; v_gene: TRBV12-3/TRBV12-4; abundance: few
CDR3aa: CASSLGAGGENTEAFF; CDR3nt: TGCGCCAGCAGCCTTGGGGCAGGGGGGGAGAACACTGAAGCTTTCTTT; j_gene: TRBJ1-1; d_gene: TRBD1; v_gene: TRBV4-1; abundance: -
CDR3aa: CAWSVSGSGPDTQYF; CDR3nt: TGTGCCTGGAGCGTTAGCGGGAGTGGCCCAGATACGCAGTATTTT; j_gene: TRBJ2-3; d_gene: TRBD2; v_gene: TRBV30; abundance: many
CDR3aa: CASSSPAGSNTGELFF; CDR3nt: TGTGCCAGCAGTTCCCCCGCGGGATCGAACACCGGGGAGCTGTTTTTT; j_gene: TRBJ2-2; d_gene: -; v_gene: TRBV27; abundance: few
CDR3aa: CASSQAYRVPQGVKFF; CDR3nt: TGTGCCAGCAGCCAAGCGTACCGGGTTCCCCAAGGAGTAAAGTTCTTC; j_gene: TRBJ2-1; d_gene: -; v_gene: TRBV3-1; abundance: many
CDR3aa: CASSLQSGTGELFF; CDR3nt: TGTGCCAGCAGCTTACAATCAGGGACCGGGGAGCTGTTTTTT; j_gene: TRBJ2-2; d_gene: -; v_gene: TRBV7-2; abundance: few
CDR3aa: CASSLIGELFF; CDR3nt: TGTGCCAGCAGTTTAATCGGGGAGCTGTTTTTT; j_gene: TRBJ2-2; d_gene: -; v_gene: TRBV7-9; abundance: many
CDR3aa: CATGRGRSSTDTQYF; CDR3nt: TGTGCCACCGGTCGGGGGAGATCTAGCACAGATACGCAGTATTTT; j_gene: TRBJ2-3; d_gene: -; v_gene: TRBV24-1; abundance: few
CDR3aa: CASSQETGTANYGYTF; CDR3nt: TGCGCCAGCAGCCAGGAGACCGGGACGGCGAACTATGGCTACACCTTC; j_gene: TRBJ1-2; d_gene: -; v_gene: TRBV4-1; abundance: -
CDR3aa: CASRLGEAYGYTF; CDR3nt: TGTGCCAGCAGATTGGGGGAGGCTTATGGCTACACCTTC; j_gene: TRBJ1-2; d_gene: -; v_gene: TRBV7-9; abundance: -
CDR3aa: CSVTRGTRTEAFF; CDR3nt: TGCAGCGTGACCAGGGGGACGAGAACTGAAGCTTTCTTT; j_gene: TRBJ1-1; d_gene: TRBD1; v_gene: TRBV29-1; abundance: many
CDR3aa: CASSLVALAGVEAGELFF; CDR3nt: TGTGCCAGCAGCTTAGTTGCTCTAGCGGGAGTAGAGGCCGGGGAGCTGTTTTTT; j_gene: TRBJ2-2; d_gene: TRBD2; v_gene: TRBV7-2; abundance: -
CDR3aa: CASSVFMGHLDNEQFF; CDR3nt: TGTGCCAGCAGCGTCTTTATGGGACATCTCGACAATGAGCAGTTCTTC; j_gene: TRBJ2-1; d_gene: -; v_gene: TRBV21-1; abundance: many
CDR3aa: CASSLLGVTQYF; CDR3nt: TGTGCCAGCAGTTTATTGGGGGTGACCCAGTACTTC; j_gene: TRBJ2-5; d_gene: -; v_gene: TRBV12-3/TRBV12-4; abundance: many
CDR3aa: CASSEYAGFGGYTF; CDR3nt: TGTGCCAGCAGTGAATATGCGGGGTTTGGAGGCTACACCTTC; j_gene: TRBJ1-2; d_gene: -; v_gene: TRBV25-1; abundance: many
CDR3aa: CASSGGPRQPQHF; CDR3nt: TGTGCCAGCTCCGGAGGACCGCGGCAGCCCCAGCATTTT; j_gene: TRBJ1-5; d_gene: -; v_gene: TRBV6-6; abundance: many
CDR3aa: CASRPGLAGATDTQYF; CDR3nt: TGTGCAAGTCGCCCGGGCTTAGCGGGGGCCACAGATACGCAGTATTTT; j_gene: TRBJ2-3; d_gene: -; v_gene: TRBV12-2; abundance: many
CDR3aa: CASSLESGTGELFF; CDR3nt: TGTGCCAGCAGCCTCGAGTCAGGCACCGGGGAGCTGTTTTTT; j_gene: TRBJ2-2; d_gene: -; v_gene: TRBV6-6; abundance: many
CDR3aa: CAWSTGGIAKNIQYF; CDR3nt: TGTGCCTGGAGTACGGGCGGGATAGCCAAAAACATTCAGTACTTC; j_gene: TRBJ2-4; d_gene: -; v_gene: TRBV30; abundance: -
CDR3aa: CASSLWASGSLTHEQYF; CDR3nt: TGTGCCAGCAGTTTATGGGCTAGCGGGAGTCTGACCCACGAGCAGTACTTC; j_gene: TRBJ2-7; d_gene: TRBD2; v_gene: TRBV28; abundance: many
CDR3aa: CASGAGNYGYTF; CDR3nt: TGTGCCAGCGGAGCAGGGAACTATGGCTACACCTTC; j_gene: TRBJ1-2; d_gene: -; v_gene: TRBV12-3/TRBV12-4; abundance: many
CDR3aa: CASSLVILGVSRFGPDATNEKLFF; CDR3nt: TGTGCCAGCAGCTTAGTAATTTTGGGGGTCTCTAGGTTCGGACCTGATGCAACTAATGAAAAACTGTTTTTT; j_gene: TRBJ1-4; d_gene: -; v_gene: TRBV7-9; abundance: many